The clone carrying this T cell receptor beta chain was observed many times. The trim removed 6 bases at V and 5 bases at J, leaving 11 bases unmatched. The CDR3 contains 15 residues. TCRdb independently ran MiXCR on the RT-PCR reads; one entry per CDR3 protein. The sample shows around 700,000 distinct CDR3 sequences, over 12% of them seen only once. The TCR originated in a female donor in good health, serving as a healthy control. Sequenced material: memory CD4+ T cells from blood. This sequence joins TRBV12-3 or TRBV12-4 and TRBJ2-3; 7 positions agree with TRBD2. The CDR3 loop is CASRELAAVGDTQYF. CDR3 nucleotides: TGTGCCAGCAGGGAGCTAGCGGCGGTGGGAGATACGCAGTATTTT.